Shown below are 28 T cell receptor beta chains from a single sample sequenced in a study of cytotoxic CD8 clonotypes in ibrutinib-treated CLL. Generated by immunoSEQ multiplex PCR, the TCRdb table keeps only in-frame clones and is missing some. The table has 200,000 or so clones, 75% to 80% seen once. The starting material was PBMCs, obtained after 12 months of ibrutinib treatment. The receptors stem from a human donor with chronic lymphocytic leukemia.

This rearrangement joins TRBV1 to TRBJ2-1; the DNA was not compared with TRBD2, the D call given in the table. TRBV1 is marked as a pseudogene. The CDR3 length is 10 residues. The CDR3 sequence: CTPTKNEQFF. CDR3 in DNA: TGCACCCCTACCAAAAATGAGCAGTTCTTC.

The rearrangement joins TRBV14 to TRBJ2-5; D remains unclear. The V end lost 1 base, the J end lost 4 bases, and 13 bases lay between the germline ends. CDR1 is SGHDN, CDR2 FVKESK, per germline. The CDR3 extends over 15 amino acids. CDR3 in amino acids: CASSQGLGYRETQYF. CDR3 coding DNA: TGTGCCAGCAGCCAAGGTCTAGGGTACCGAGAGACCCAGTACTTC.

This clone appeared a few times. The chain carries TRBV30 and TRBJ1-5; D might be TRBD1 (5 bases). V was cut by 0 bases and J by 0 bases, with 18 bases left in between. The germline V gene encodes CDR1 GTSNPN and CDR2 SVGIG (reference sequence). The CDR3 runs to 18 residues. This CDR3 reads CAWSVSRSGIGSNQPQHF. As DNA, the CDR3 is TGTGCCTGGAGTGTTTCCCGCTCAGGGATAGGTAGCAATCAGCCCCAGCATTTT.

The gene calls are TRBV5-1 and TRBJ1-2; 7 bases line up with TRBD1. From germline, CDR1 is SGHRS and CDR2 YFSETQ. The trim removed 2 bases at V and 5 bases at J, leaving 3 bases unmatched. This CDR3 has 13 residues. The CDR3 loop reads CASSFARGYGYTF. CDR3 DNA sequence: TGCGCCAGCAGCTTTGCCAGGGGGTATGGCTACACCTTC.

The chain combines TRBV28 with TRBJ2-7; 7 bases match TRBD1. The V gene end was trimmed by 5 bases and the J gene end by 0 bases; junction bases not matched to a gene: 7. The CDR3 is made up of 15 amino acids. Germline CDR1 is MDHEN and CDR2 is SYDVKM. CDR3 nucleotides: TGTGCCAGCAGTAGGGGGCACAGGGCCTCCTACGAGCAGTACTTC. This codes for CASSRGHRASYEQYF.

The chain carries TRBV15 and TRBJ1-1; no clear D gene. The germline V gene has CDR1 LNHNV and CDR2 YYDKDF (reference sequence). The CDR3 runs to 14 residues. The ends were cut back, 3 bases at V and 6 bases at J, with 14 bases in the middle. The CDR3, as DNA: TGTGCCACCAGCAGCCAAGGAGACTTCGCTGAAGCTTTCTTT. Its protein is CATSSQGDFAEAFF.

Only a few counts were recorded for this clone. DNA for the CDR3: TGTGCCAGCAATCCGACAGGGGGGACCTACGAGCAGTACTTC. It encodes CASNPTGGTYEQYF. The V call is TRBV28, the J call TRBJ2-7; TRBD1 matches at 9 bases. The CDR3 has 14 residues. Losses at the gene ends were 7 bases for V and 2 bases for J; bases not matched to a gene: 6. The V gene's germline CDR1 is MDHEN and CDR2 SYDVKM.

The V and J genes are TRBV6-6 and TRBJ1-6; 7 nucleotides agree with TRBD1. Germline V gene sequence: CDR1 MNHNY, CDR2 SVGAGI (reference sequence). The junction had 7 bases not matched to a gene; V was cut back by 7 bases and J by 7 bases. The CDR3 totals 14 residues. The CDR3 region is CASKLTGLNSPLHF. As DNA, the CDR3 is TGTGCCAGCAAATTGACAGGGTTGAATTCACCCCTCCACTTT.

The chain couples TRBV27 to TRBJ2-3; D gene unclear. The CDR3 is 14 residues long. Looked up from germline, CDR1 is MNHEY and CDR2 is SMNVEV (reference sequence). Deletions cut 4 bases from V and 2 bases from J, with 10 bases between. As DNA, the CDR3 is TGTGCCAGCAGTTCGGGCATTTACACAGATACGCAGTATTTT. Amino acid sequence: CASSSGIYTDTQYF.

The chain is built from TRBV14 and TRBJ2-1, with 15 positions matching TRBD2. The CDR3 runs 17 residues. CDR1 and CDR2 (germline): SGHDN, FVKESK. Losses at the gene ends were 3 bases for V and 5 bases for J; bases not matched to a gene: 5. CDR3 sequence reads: CASSHLGLAGGDNEQFF. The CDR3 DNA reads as TGTGCCAGCAGCCACCTAGGACTAGCGGGGGGGGACAATGAGCAGTTCTTC.

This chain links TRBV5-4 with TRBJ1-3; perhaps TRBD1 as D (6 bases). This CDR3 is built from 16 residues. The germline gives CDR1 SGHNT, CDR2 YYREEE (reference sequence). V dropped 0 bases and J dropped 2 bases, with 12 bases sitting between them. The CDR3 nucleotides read TGTGCCAGCAGCTTGGGTCCGGGGGCGGCTGGAAACACCATATATTTT. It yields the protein CASSLGPGAAGNTIYF.

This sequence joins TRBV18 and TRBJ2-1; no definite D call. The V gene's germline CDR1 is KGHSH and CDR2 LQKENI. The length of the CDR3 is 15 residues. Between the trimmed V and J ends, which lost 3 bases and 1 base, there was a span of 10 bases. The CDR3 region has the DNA TGTGCCAGCTCACCGGCTAGTAGGTCCTACAATGAGCAGTTCTTC. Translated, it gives CASSPASRSYNEQFF.

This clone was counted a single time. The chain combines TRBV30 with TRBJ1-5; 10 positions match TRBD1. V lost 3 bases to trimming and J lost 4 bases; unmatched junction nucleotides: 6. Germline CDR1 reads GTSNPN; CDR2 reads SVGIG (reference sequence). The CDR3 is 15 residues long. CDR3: CAWSGDRGRNQPQHF. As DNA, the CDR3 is TGTGCCTGGAGCGGGGACAGGGGAAGGAATCAGCCCCAGCATTTT.

CDR3 in DNA: TGTGCCATCAACCCCGGACGCGACTACGAGCAGTACTTC. It encodes CAINPGRDYEQYF. The rearrangement links TRBV10-3 to TRBJ2-7; D is uncertain. Trimming took 7 bases from V and 3 from J, leaving 13 bases between them. The CDR3 loop spans 13 amino acids. From germline, CDR1 is ENHRY and CDR2 SYGVKD.

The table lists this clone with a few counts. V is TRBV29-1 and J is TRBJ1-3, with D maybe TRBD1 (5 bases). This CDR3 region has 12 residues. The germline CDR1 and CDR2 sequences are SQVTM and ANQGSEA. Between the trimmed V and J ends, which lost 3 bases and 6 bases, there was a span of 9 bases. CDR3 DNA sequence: TGCAGCGTTGAGTGGGGACCAAACACCATATATTTT. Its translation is CSVEWGPNTIYF.

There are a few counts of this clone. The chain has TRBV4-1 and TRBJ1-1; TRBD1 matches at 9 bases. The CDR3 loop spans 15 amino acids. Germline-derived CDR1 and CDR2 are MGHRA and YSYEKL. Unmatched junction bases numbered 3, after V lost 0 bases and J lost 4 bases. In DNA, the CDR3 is TGCGCCAGCAGCCAAGACACAGGGGGCGTCACTGAAGCTTTCTTT. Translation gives CASSQDTGGVTEAFF.

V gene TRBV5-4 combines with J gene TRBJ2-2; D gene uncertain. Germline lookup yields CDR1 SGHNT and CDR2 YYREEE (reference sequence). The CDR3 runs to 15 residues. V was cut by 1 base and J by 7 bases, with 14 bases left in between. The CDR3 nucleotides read TGTGCCAGCAGCTTGAGGCAGATCGGTAACGGGGAGCTGTTTTTT. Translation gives CASSLRQIGNGELFF.

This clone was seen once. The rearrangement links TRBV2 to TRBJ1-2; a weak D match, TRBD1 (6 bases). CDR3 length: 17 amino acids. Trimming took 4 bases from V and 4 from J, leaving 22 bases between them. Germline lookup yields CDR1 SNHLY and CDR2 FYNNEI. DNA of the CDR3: TGTGCCAGCAGTGTACGCAGACGGGGGCGGCGGCTCTATGGCTACACCTTC. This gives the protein CASSVRRRGRRLYGYTF. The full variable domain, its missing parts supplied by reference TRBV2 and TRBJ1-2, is EPEVTQTPSHQVTQMGQEVILRCVPISNHLYFYWYRQILGQKVEFLVSFYNNEISEKSEIFDDQFSVERPDGSNFTLKIRSTKLEDSAMYFCASSVRRRGRRLYGYTFGSGTRLTVV.

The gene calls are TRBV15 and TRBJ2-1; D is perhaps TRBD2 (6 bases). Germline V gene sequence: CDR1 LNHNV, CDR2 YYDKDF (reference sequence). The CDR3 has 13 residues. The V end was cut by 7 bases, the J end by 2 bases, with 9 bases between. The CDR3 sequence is CATKQRAYNEQFF. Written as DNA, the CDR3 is TGTGCCACCAAACAGCGGGCCTACAATGAGCAGTTCTTC.

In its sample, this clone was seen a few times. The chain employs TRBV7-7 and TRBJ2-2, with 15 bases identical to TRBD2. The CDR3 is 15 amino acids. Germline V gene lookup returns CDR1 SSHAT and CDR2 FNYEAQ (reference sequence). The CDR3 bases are TGTGCTAGCGGACTAGCGGGAGGGGACACCGGGGAGCTGTTTTTT. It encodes CASGLAGGDTGELFF.

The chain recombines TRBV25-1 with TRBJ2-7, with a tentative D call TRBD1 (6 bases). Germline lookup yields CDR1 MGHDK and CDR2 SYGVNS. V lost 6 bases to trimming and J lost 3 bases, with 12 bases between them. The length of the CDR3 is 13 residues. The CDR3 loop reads CASSQPGHYEQYF. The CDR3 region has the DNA TGTGCCAGCAGCCAGCCGGGACACTACGAGCAGTACTTC.

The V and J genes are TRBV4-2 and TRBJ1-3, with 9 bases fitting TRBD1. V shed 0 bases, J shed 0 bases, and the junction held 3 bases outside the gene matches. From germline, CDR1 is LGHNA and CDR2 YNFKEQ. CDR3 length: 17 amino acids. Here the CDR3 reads CASSQDADRGSGNTIYF. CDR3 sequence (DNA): TGTGCCAGCAGCCAAGATGCGGACAGGGGCTCTGGAAACACCATATATTTT.

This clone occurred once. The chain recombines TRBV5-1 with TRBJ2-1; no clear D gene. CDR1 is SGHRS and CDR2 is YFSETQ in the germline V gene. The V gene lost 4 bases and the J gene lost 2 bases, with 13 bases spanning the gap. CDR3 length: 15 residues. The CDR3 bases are TGCGCCAGCAGCACGGACGTCGGTGCCTACAATGAGCAGTTCTTC. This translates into CASSTDVGAYNEQFF.

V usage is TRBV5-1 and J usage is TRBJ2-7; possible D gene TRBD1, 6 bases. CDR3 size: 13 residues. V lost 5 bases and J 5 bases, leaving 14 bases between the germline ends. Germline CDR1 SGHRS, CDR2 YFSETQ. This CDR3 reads CASRGDKDDEQYF. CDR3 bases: TGCGCCAGCAGGGGGGACAAAGATGACGAGCAGTACTTC.

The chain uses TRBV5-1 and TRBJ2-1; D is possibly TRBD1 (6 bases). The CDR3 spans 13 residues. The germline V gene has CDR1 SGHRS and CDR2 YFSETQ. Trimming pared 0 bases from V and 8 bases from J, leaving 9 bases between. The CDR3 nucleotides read TGCGCCAGCAGCTTGGTGGGGGCGCATGAGCAGTTCTTC. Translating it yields CASSLVGAHEQFF.

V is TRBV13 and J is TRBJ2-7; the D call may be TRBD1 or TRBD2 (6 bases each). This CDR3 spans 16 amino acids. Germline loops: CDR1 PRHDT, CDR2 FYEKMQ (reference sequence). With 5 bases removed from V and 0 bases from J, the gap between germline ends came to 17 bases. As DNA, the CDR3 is TGTGCCAGCAGCCCCTCCCGAGGGGGGCTCTCCTACGAGCAGTACTTC. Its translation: CASSPSRGGLSYEQYF.

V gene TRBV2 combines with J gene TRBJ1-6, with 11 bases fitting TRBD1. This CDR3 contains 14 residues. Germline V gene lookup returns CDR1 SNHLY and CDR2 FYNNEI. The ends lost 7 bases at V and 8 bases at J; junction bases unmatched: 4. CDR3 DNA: TGTGCCAGCACCGGGACAGGGGGAGATTCACCCCTCCACTTT. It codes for CASTGTGGDSPLHF.

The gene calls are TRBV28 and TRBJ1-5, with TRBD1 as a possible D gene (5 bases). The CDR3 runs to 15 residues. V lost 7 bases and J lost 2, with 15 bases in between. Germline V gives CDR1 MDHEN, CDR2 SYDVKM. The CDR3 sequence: CASTLRRGGNQPQHF. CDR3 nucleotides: TGTGCCAGCACCCTTCGAAGGGGAGGCAATCAGCCCCAGCATTTT.